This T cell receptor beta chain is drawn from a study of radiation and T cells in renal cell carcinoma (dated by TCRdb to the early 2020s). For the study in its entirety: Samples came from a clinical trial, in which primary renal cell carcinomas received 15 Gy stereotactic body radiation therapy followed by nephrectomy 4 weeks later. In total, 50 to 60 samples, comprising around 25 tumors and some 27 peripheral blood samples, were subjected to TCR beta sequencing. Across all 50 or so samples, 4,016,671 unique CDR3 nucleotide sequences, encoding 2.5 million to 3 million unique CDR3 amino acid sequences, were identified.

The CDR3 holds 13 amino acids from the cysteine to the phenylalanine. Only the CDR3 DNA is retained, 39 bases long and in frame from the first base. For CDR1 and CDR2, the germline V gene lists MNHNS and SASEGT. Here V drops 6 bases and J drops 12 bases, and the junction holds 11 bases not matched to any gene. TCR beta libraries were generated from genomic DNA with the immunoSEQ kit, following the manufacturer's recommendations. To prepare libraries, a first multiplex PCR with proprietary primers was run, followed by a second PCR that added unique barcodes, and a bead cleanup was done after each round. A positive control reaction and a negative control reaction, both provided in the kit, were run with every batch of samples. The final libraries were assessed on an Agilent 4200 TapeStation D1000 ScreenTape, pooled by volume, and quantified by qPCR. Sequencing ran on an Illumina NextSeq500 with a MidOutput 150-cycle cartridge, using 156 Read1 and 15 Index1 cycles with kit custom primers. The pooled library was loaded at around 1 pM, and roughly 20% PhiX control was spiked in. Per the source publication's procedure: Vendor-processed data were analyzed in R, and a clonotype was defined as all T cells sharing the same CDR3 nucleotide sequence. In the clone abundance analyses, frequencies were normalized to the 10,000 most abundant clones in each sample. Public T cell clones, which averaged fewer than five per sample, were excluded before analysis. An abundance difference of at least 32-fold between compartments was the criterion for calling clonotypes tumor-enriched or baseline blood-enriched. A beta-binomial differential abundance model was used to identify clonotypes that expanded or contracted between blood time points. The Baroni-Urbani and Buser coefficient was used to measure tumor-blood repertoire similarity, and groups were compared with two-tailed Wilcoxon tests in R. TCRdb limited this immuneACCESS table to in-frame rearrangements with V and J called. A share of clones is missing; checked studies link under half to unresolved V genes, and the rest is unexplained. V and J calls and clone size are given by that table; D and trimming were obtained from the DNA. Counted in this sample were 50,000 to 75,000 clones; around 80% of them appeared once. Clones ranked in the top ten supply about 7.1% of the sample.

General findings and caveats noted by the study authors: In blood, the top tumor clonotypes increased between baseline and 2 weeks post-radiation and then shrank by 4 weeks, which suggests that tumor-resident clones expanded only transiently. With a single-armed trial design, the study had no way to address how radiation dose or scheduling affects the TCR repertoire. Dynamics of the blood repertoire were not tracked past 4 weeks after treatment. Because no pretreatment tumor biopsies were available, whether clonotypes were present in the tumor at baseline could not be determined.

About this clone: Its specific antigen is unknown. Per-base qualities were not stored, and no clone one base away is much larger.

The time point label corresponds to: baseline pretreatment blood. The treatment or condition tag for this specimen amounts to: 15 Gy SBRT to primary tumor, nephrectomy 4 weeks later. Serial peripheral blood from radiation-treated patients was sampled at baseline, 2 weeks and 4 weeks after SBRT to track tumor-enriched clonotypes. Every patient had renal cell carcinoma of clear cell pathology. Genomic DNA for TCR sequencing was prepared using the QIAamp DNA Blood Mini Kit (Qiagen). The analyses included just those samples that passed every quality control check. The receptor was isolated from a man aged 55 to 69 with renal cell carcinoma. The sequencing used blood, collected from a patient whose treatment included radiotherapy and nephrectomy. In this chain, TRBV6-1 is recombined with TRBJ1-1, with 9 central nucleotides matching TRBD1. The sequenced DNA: TGTGCCAGCAGAGAGACAGGGGGAAAGTTAACTTTCTTT. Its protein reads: CASRETGGKLTFF.